Listed here are 30 T cell receptor beta chains from one sample, sequenced in a study of OX40 agonist ivuxolimab in advanced cancers. Measured with immunoSEQ multiplex PCR; TCRdb has only the in-frame clones, and not every one. The sample records 84,000 or so clones, about 90% being singletons. The input for sequencing was CD4+ or CD8+ T cells sorted from blood, taken in a trial of the OX40 agonist ivuxolimab. The receptors originated from an adult with an advanced solid tumor such as melanoma, head and neck, liver or kidney cancer.

V and J are TRBV29-1 and TRBJ1-2; D gene unclear. The V gene lost 7 bases and the J gene lost 3 bases, with 12 bases spanning the gap. Germline CDR1 is SQVTM and CDR2 is ANQGSEA. The CDR3 is 12 residues long. CDR3 nucleotide sequence: TGCAGCGCCGGCGGAGGAGACTATGGCTACACCTTC. This codes for CSAGGGDYGYTF.

The rearrangement joins TRBV11-2 to TRBJ1-4; 10 bases line up with TRBD1. The CDR3 runs to 18 residues. The germline gives CDR1 SGHAT, CDR2 FQNNGV. J lost 5 bases, V lost 0 bases, and 9 bases had no gene match. For the CDR3, the DNA is TGTGCCAGCAGCTTAGAGTGGGGACAGGGGCCCCAAAATGAAAAACTGTTTTTT. It encodes CASSLEWGQGPQNEKLFF. The variable domain in full, with the rest retrieved from reference TRBV11-2 and TRBJ1-4, is EAGVAQSPRYKIIEKRQSVAFWCNPISGHATLYWYQQILGQGPKLLIQFQNNGVVDDSQLPKDRFSAERLKGVDSTLKIQPAKLEDSAVYLCASSLEWGQGPQNEKLFFGSGTQLSVL.

This clone appeared once. This chain joins TRBV10-3 and TRBJ2-3; possibly TRBD2 for D (5 bases). CDR3 size: 13 residues. From germline, CDR1 is ENHRY and CDR2 SYGVKD. With 7 bases removed from V and 3 bases from J, the gap between germline ends came to 11 bases. The CDR3 DNA is TGTGCCATCACTCGGGGAGCTACAGATACGCAGTATTTT. This codes for CAITRGATDTQYF.

The gene calls are TRBV28 and TRBJ1-1; maybe TRBD1 (5 bases). V lost 6 bases and J 5 bases, leaving 16 bases between the germline ends. This CDR3 comprises 14 residues. Germline-derived CDR1 and CDR2 are MDHEN and SYDVKM. The CDR3 region is CASREGPRWTEAFF. Written as DNA, the CDR3 is TGTGCCAGCAGGGAGGGGCCCCGGTGGACTGAAGCTTTCTTT.

The chain links TRBV11-1 to TRBJ2-7; TRBD2 aligns across 9 bases. The junction had 1 base not matched to a gene; V was cut back by 7 bases and J by 0 bases. This CDR3 has 13 amino acids. Germline V gives CDR1 SGHAT, CDR2 FQDESV (reference sequence). The CDR3 sequence is CASTSGDSYEQYF. CDR3 sequence (DNA): TGTGCCAGCACTAGCGGGGACTCCTACGAGCAGTACTTC.

J is TRBJ1-5 and V is TRBV19; a weak D match, TRBD1 (6 bases). Germline V lookup: CDR1 LNHDA, CDR2 SQIVND (reference sequence). The CDR3 is 13 residues long. V was shortened by 4 bases and J by 2 bases, with 6 bases between the two germline ends. The CDR3 loop reads CASSRQGNQPQHF. The CDR3 DNA reads as TGTGCCAGTAGTAGACAGGGCAATCAGCCCCAGCATTTT.

This clone was detected only once. V and J are TRBV11-2 and TRBJ2-1; TRBD2 agrees at 7 bases. Germline CDR1 reads SGHAT; CDR2 reads FQNNGV. Trimming cost V 0 bases and J 7 bases; bases outside gene matches: 6. This CDR3 has 15 amino acids. The CDR3 sequence: CASSLDAGVWNEQFF. The CDR3 region has the DNA TGTGCCAGCAGCTTAGATGCGGGGGTTTGGAATGAGCAGTTCTTC.

The gene calls are TRBV19 and TRBJ2-6, with D tentatively TRBD1 (6 bases). The CDR3 totals 15 residues. Germline CDR1 is LNHDA and CDR2 is SQIVND (reference sequence). Trimming took 5 bases from V and 4 from J, leaving 12 bases between them. The CDR3 loop is CASSARGYGANVLTF. In DNA, the CDR3 is TGTGCCAGTAGTGCTAGGGGGTACGGGGCCAACGTCCTGACTTTC.

V gene TRBV2 combines with J gene TRBJ2-2, with 9 bases matching TRBD2. With V trimmed by 0 bases and J by 4 bases, 3 bases remained unmatched. Germline values: CDR1 SNHLY, CDR2 FYNNEI. The CDR3 covers 16 residues. As DNA, the CDR3 is TGTGCCAGCAGTGAAGCGGGTAGCGGGAGCACCGGGGAGCTGTTTTTT. The encoded protein is CASSEAGSGSTGELFF.

The V and J genes are TRBV6-5 and TRBJ1-2; 8 bases are a match to TRBD1. CDR1 is MNHEY, CDR2 SVGAGI, per germline. The CDR3 contains 14 residues. V lost 2 bases to trimming and J lost 6 bases; unmatched junction nucleotides: 5. The CDR3 DNA follows: TGTGCCAGCAGTTACACCGACAGGGGTCATGGCTACACCTTC. Amino acids: CASSYTDRGHGYTF.

This clone showed up just a few times. This chain links TRBV10-3 with TRBJ1-1, with 10 bases that match TRBD1. CDR1 ENHRY and CDR2 SYGVKD come from the germline V gene. The CDR3 spans 15 residues. With V trimmed by 4 bases and J by 5 bases, 7 bases remained unmatched. CDR3 amino acids: CAISVQGQGTTEAFF. Written as DNA, the CDR3 is TGTGCCATCAGTGTGCAGGGACAGGGGACGACTGAAGCTTTCTTT.

The chain recombines TRBV5-1 with TRBJ2-3; the D is unclear. This CDR3 spans 16 amino acids. Looked up from germline, CDR1 is SGHRS and CDR2 is YFSETQ. With 4 bases removed from V and 1 base from J, the gap between germline ends came to 16 bases. CDR3 loop: CASSPTSLVRTDTQYF. The CDR3 nucleotides are TGCGCCAGCAGCCCCACATCTCTAGTCCGCACAGATACGCAGTATTTT.

The chain recombines TRBV19 with TRBJ1-1, with D perhaps matching TRBD1 (6 bases). This CDR3 region has 15 residues. V was shortened by 11 bases and J by 0 bases, with 19 bases between the two germline ends. The V gene's germline CDR1 is LNHDA and CDR2 SQIVND (reference sequence). CDR3 region: CAGKRGGGLNTEAFF. The CDR3 coding sequence is TGTGCCGGAAAACGGGGGGGCGGGTTGAACACTGAAGCTTTCTTT. The whole variable domain, filled in from reference TRBV19 and TRBJ1-1, reads DGGITQSPKYLFRKEGQNVTLSCEQNLNHDAMYWYRQDPGQGLRLIYYSQIVNDFQKGDIAEGYSVSREKKESFPLTVTSAQKNPTAFYLCAGKRGGGLNTEAFFGQGTRLTVV.

The CDR3 DNA follows: TGTGCCAGCAGCGTAGCTACCGGGGGCGAGCAGTACTTC. Translating gives CASSVATGGEQYF. The rearrangement joins TRBV9 to TRBJ2-7; D might be TRBD2 (6 bases). Germline values: CDR1 SGDLS, CDR2 YYNGEE. V lost 0 bases to trimming and J lost 6 bases, with 10 bases between them. This CDR3 spans 13 amino acids.

This clone was recorded only once. The V call is TRBV28, the J call TRBJ2-5, with D perhaps TRBD2 (6 bases). V lost 8 bases and J 2 bases, leaving 12 bases between the germline ends. This CDR3 has 13 amino acids. The germline gives CDR1 MDHEN, CDR2 SYDVKM. The DNA for the CDR3 is TGTGCCAGCGGCACCGGGACTCAAGAGACCCAGTACTTC. Amino acid sequence: CASGTGTQETQYF.

The sample holds a few counts of this clone. The CDR3, as DNA: TGTGCCAGCAGCATATTCCGGGACAGCAATGAGCAGTTCTTC. It yields the protein CASSIFRDSNEQFF. This chain uses TRBV11-3 with TRBJ2-1; 7 bases align to TRBD1. Germline lookup yields CDR1 SGHNT and CDR2 YENEEA. V was pared by 5 bases and J by 6 bases, with 7 bases of the junction left unmatched. The CDR3 loop spans 14 amino acids.

This sequence joins TRBV18 and TRBJ1-2; D is uncertain. CDR1 and CDR2 (germline): KGHSH, LQKENI. Trimming left V 3 bases short and J 8 bases short, with 16 bases between. The CDR3 totals 14 residues. CDR3 amino acids: CASSPRERVKGYTF. As DNA, the CDR3 is TGTGCCAGCTCACCCCGGGAACGGGTAAAGGGCTACACCTTC.

The V and J genes are TRBV2 and TRBJ1-1; possibly TRBD1 for D (5 bases). Trimming left V 7 bases short and J 0 bases short, with 12 bases between. The CDR3 runs 14 residues. Germline CDR1 and CDR2: SNHLY and FYNNEI. The CDR3 DNA sequence: TGTGCCAGCATAGGCGGAGGGGTGAACACTGAAGCTTTCTTT. Translation gives CASIGGGVNTEAFF.

The chain carries TRBV7-8 and TRBJ1-1; D remains unclear. CDR3 size: 16 residues. V gave up 5 bases and J gave up 4 bases, with 20 bases separating them. CDR1 is SGHVS and CDR2 is FQNEAQ in the germline V gene. CDR3: CASSTGPTAWGTEAFF. The CDR3 nucleotides are TGTGCCAGCAGCACCGGACCTACAGCCTGGGGCACTGAAGCTTTCTTT.

The chain joins TRBV19 to TRBJ2-3; D gene unclear. CDR1 and CDR2 (germline): LNHDA, SQIVND (reference sequence). V was trimmed by 4 bases and J by 2 bases, leaving 7 bases between them. The CDR3 has 13 amino acids. The CDR3 DNA reads as TGTGCCAGTAGTAGGTCAGACACAGATACGCAGTATTTT. This gives the protein CASSRSDTDTQYF.

J is TRBJ2-1 and V is TRBV28; D call uncertain. The germline V gene encodes CDR1 MDHEN and CDR2 SYDVKM. Trimming shortened V by 4 bases and J by 8 bases, and 6 bases separated the two germline ends. This CDR3 is 11 amino acids long. CDR3 amino acids: CASSSPYEQFF. CDR3 DNA: TGTGCCAGCAGTTCACCCTATGAGCAGTTCTTC.

The chain is built from TRBV27 and TRBJ2-2; 8 bases match TRBD2. Germline loops: CDR1 MNHEY, CDR2 SMNVEV (reference sequence). After removal of 7 bases from V and 1 base from J, the junction contained 11 bases not matched to a gene. The CDR3 totals 17 residues. The CDR3 region is CASTPGSGKLNTGELFF. In DNA form, the CDR3 reads TGTGCCAGCACCCCGGGTAGCGGGAAACTGAACACCGGGGAGCTGTTTTTT.

This clone occurred a few times. V and J are TRBV9 and TRBJ1-3; D is undetermined. V was cut by 0 bases and J by 3 bases, with 1 base left in between. The CDR3 is 12 amino acids. Per germline, CDR1 SGDLS and CDR2 YYNGEE. CDR3 nucleotide sequence: TGTGCCAGCAGCGTAGATGGAAACACCATATATTTT. The encoded protein is CASSVDGNTIYF.

In its sample, this clone was seen a few times. The J gene is TRBJ2-2, the V gene TRBV7-8; 7 bases map to TRBD2. J was trimmed by 7 bases and V by 0 bases; bases with no gene match: 8. The CDR3 loop spans 16 amino acids. The germline gives CDR1 SGHVS, CDR2 FQNEAQ. The CDR3 sequence: CASSLAPGREGGELFF. CDR3 DNA: TGTGCCAGCAGCTTAGCTCCGGGAAGGGAGGGCGGGGAGCTGTTTTTT.

This clone has just one count. V and J are TRBV11-3 and TRBJ2-2; TRBD2 matches 7 bases. The ends lost 7 bases at V and 5 bases at J; junction bases unmatched: 7. Germline CDR1 and CDR2: SGHNT and YENEEA. The CDR3 has 14 residues. The CDR3, as DNA: TGTGCCAGCAACCTGGGGGGGAGGACCGGGGAGCTGTTTTTT. It codes for CASNLGGRTGELFF.

The chain employs TRBV19 and TRBJ2-2; 8 bases are shared with TRBD1. The CDR3 length is 14 residues. Germline CDR1 reads LNHDA; CDR2 reads SQIVND (reference sequence). V shed 5 bases and J 7 bases; nucleotides not matched to a gene: 6. This CDR3 reads CASSVTGVNGELFF. The CDR3 DNA sequence: TGTGCCAGTAGTGTGACAGGGGTAAACGGGGAGCTGTTTTTT.

V gene TRBV4-1 combines with J gene TRBJ2-5, with a weak D call TRBD1 (6 bases). This CDR3 is 17 amino acids long. Germline V gene sequence: CDR1 MGHRA, CDR2 YSYEKL. Between the trimmed V and J ends, which lost 2 bases and 3 bases, there was a span of 19 bases. CDR3: CASSQNSLATGKETQYF. The CDR3 region has the DNA TGCGCCAGCAGCCAAAACTCTTTGGCTACAGGGAAAGAGACCCAGTACTTC.

A single count supports this clone. This sequence joins TRBV28 and TRBJ1-2, with D possibly TRBD1 on 5 matching bases. With 6 bases removed from V and 4 bases from J, the gap between germline ends came to 12 bases. The CDR3 spans 13 residues. Germline CDR1 MDHEN, CDR2 SYDVKM. Here the CDR3 reads CASSLGGIYGYTF. For the CDR3, the DNA is TGTGCCAGCAGCCTGGGGGGGATCTATGGCTACACCTTC.

Of note for this clone: Other DNA sequences in the sample encode the same CDR3. The chain is built from TRBV7-9 and TRBJ2-7, with a tentative D call TRBD1 (8 bases). CDR3 length: 13 residues. V gave up 5 bases and J gave up 6 bases, with 14 bases separating them. CDR1 is SEHNR, CDR2 FQNEAQ, per germline (reference sequence). The chain's CDR3 is CASSQTGGGEQYF. The DNA for the CDR3 is TGTGCCAGCAGCCAAACAGGGGGGGGCGAGCAGTACTTC.

This chain's CDR3 is CASSSSGTVVYNEQFF. The CDR3, as DNA: TGTGCCAGCAGCTCCTCCGGGACAGTCGTCTACAATGAGCAGTTCTTC. The chain couples TRBV7-3 to TRBJ2-1, with TRBD1 matching over 7 bases. This CDR3 has 16 residues. CDR1 is SGHTA and CDR2 is FQGTGA in the germline V gene. With V trimmed by 4 bases and J by 3 bases, 9 bases remained unmatched.